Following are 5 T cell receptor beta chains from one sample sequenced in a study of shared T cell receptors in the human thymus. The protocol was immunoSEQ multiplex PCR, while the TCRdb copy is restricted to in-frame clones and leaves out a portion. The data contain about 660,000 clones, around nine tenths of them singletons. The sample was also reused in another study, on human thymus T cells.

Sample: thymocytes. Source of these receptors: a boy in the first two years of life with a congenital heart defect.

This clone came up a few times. In DNA form, the CDR3 reads TGCGCCAGCAGCCAAGATACGCCCCGCCAGGCGACTAATGAAAAACTGTTTTTT. This gives the protein CASSQDTPRQATNEKLFF. V is TRBV4-3 and J is TRBJ1-4; no clear D gene. V was cut by 0 bases and J by 2 bases, with 16 bases left in between. This CDR3 is 18 amino acids long. CDR1 and CDR2 from the germline V gene are LGHNA and YSLEER.

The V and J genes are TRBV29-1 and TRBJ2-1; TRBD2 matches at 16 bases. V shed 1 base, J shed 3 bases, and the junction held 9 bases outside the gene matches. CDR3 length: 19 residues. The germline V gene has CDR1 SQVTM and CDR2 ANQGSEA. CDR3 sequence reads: CSVEVGTSGRACNYNEQFF. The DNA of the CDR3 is TGCAGCGTTGAAGTAGGGACTAGCGGGAGGGCGTGTAACTACAATGAGCAGTTCTTC.

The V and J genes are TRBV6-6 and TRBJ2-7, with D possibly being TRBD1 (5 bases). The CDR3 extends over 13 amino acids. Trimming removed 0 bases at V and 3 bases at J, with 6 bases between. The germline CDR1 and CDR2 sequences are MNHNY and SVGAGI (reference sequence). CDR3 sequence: CASSYSRVYEQYF. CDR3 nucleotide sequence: TGTGCCAGCAGTTACTCCAGGGTCTACGAGCAGTACTTC.

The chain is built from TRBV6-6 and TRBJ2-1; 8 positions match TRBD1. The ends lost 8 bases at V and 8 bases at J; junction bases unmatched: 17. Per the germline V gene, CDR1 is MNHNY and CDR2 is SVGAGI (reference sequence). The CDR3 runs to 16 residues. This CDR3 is CASAHGPQGDRDEQFF. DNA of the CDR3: TGTGCCAGCGCCCATGGACCACAGGGGGATAGGGATGAGCAGTTCTTC.

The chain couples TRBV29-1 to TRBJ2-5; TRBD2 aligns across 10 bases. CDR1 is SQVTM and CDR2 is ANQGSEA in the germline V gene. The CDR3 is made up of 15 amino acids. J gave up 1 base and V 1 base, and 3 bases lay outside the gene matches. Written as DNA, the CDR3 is TGCAGCGTTGAAGGGACTAGCGGATTCCAAGAGACCCAGTACTTC. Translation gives CSVEGTSGFQETQYF.